These T cell receptor beta chains were read from a single sample in a study of shared clonotypes between healthy human individuals. TCRdb's copy holds only in-frame clones and misses some; the assay was immunoSEQ multiplex PCR. The sample lists millions of clones, approximately 94% occurring once. The specimen was naive CD8+ T cells sorted from blood. The receptors stem from a man between 18 and 29 years old in good health. CDR3s include the opening cysteine and the closing phenylalanine or tryptophan. Each record gives: J gene, V gene, clone size, D gene, CDR3 protein, CDR3 DNA. D genes are given only for firm matches. Expanded clones are given a class, and other clones once, few, many or no size at all.

>TRBJ2-5|TRBV7-9|once|NA
CASSPQEETQYF
TGTGCCAGCAGCCCCCAGGAAGAGACCCAGTACTTC
>TRBJ1-6|TRBV5-1|NA|TRBD1
CASSFGQGPMSPLHF
TGCGCCAGCAGCTTTGGACAGGGGCCAATGTCACCCCTCCACTTT
>TRBJ2-3|TRBV28|NA|TRBD1
CASSLGTGTDTQYF
TGTGCCAGCAGTTTGGGGACAGGGACAGATACGCAGTATTTT
>TRBJ2-7|TRBV7-2|NA|NA
CASSPKTSGEQYF
TGTGCCAGCAGCCCAAAGACCAGTGGAGAGCAGTACTTC
>TRBJ1-1|TRBV27|NA|NA
CASSLYSGNTEAFF
TGTGCCAGCAGTTTATATTCGGGGAACACTGAAGCTTTCTTT
>TRBJ1-1|TRBV5-1|NA|TRBD1
CASASGTGYGNTEAFF
TGCGCCAGCGCTTCCGGGACAGGGTATGGGAACACTGAAGCTTTCTTT
>TRBJ2-7|TRBV7-8|NA|NA
CASSLGSIAYEQYF
TGTGCCAGCAGCTTGGGGTCTATCGCCTACGAGCAGTACTTC
>TRBJ2-5|TRBV27|NA|NA
CASSLAGSQETQYF
TGTGCCAGCAGTTTAGCAGGAAGCCAAGAGACCCAGTACTTC
>TRBJ1-2|TRBV28|NA|NA
CASLQPGTELLHTF
TGTGCCAGCTTACAACCCGGTACGGAGCTTTTACACACCTTC
>TRBJ2-1|TRBV6-5|NA|TRBD2
CASSYISGSNEQFF
TGTGCCAGCAGTTACATTAGCGGGAGCAATGAGCAGTTCTTC
>TRBJ2-1|TRBV6-1|NA|NA
CASSEWVQFF
TGTGCCAGCAGTGAATGGGTTCAGTTCTTC
>TRBJ2-2|TRBV29-1|once|TRBD1
CSVDPQGNLGHGELFF
TGCAGCGTTGATCCACAGGGGAACCTGGGCCACGGGGAGCTGTTTTTT
>TRBJ2-3|TRBV5-6|NA|NA
CASSTSGSSTDTQYF
TGTGCCAGCAGCACAAGCGGATCTAGCACAGATACGCAGTATTTT
>TRBJ1-1|TRBV6-5|NA|NA
CASLPLREGSTEAFF
TGTGCCAGTTTACCTTTACGGGAAGGGAGCACTGAAGCTTTCTTT
>TRBJ2-7|TRBV29-1|NA|NA
CSVEQGSGEQYF
TGCAGCGTTGAGCAGGGGTCGGGGGAGCAGTACTTC
>TRBJ2-5|TRBV6-6|NA|NA
CASSLYGTQETQYF
TGTGCCAGCAGCCTCTACGGGACACAAGAGACCCAGTACTTC